Listed below are T cell receptor beta chains from one sample, sequenced in a study of OX40 agonist ivuxolimab in advanced cancers. Assay: immunoSEQ multiplex PCR; the TCRdb copy retains only in-frame clones and omits some. The sample includes about 49,000 clones, about 86% of them seen just once. The source was CD4+ or CD8+ T cells sorted from blood, collected in a trial of the OX40 agonist ivuxolimab. These TCRs come from an adult with an advanced solid tumor such as melanoma, head and neck, liver or kidney cancer. Both conserved end residues are part of each CDR3. Fields, in order: J gene, V gene, clone size, D gene, CDR3 protein, CDR3 DNA. D genes are given only for firm matches. Clone size is given for some rows only: seen once, a few or many times, or a class if the clone is expanded.

>TRBJ2-5|TRBV7-8|NA|NA
CASSLVGAGETQYF
TGTGCCAGCAGCTTAGTGGGGGCTGGAGAGACCCAGTACTTC
>TRBJ1-1|TRBV6-5|few|NA
CASPGTAYTEAFF
TGTGCCAGCCCCGGGACGGCCTACACTGAAGCTTTCTTT
>TRBJ2-3|TRBV14|NA|NA
CASSQVAGTTDTQYF
TGTGCCAGCAGCCAAGTGGCGGGAACCACAGATACGCAGTATTTT
>TRBJ1-2|TRBV6-5|NA|NA
CASSYRAGDYGYTF
TGTGCCAGCAGTTACCGGGCAGGGGACTATGGCTACACCTTC
>TRBJ1-1|TRBV29-1|once|TRBD1
CSVELSQGVIEAFF
TGCAGCGTTGAATTGTCCCAGGGGGTGATTGAAGCTTTCTTT
>TRBJ2-5|TRBV19|NA|NA
CASSIVLGGETQYF
TGTGCCAGTAGTATAGTACTAGGAGGGGAGACCCAGTACTTC
>TRBJ1-2|TRBV2|NA|NA
CASSEARGLNYGYTF
TGTGCCAGCAGTGAAGCACGGGGGTTAAACTATGGCTACACCTTC
>TRBJ2-2|TRBV5-4|NA|NA
CASMESNTGELFF
TGTGCCAGCATGGAGAGTAACACCGGGGAGCTGTTTTTT
>TRBJ2-1|TRBV27|NA|TRBD1
CASSSGQGPYNEQFF
TGTGCCAGCAGTTCGGGACAGGGGCCCTACAATGAGCAGTTCTTC
>TRBJ1-2|TRBV7-2|NA|TRBD1
CASSLGPRQGDGYTF
TGTGCCAGCAGCTTAGGACCTCGACAGGGGGATGGCTACACCTTC
>TRBJ2-4|TRBV9|NA|TRBD2
CASSVGGLAVNIQYF
TGTGCCAGCAGCGTGGGGGGACTAGCGGTAAACATTCAGTACTTC
>TRBJ2-1|TRBV9|NA|NA
CASSVERGSYNEQFF
TGTGCCAGCAGCGTAGAAAGAGGGTCCTACAATGAGCAGTTCTTC
>TRBJ2-3|TRBV28|few|NA
CASSRDGPSGTQYF
TGTGCCAGCAGTCGGGACGGTCCTTCGGGTACGCAGTATTTT
>TRBJ2-4|TRBV9|NA|NA
CATPTGSLAKNIQYF
TGTGCCACGCCCACAGGGTCCTTAGCCAAAAACATTCAGTACTTC
>TRBJ2-7|TRBV28|NA|NA
CASSPQGYEQYF
TGTGCCAGCAGCCCCCAGGGCTACGAGCAGTACTTC
>TRBJ2-7|TRBV27|NA|NA
CASSPQGGYEQYF
TGTGCCAGCAGCCCCCAGGGGGGGTACGAGCAGTACTTC
>TRBJ1-2|TRBV7-9|few|TRBD1
CASSPGQGDYGYTF
TGTGCCAGCAGCCCCGGACAGGGGGACTATGGCTACACCTTC
>TRBJ1-4|TRBV7-6|NA|NA
CASSLMANEKLFF
TGTGCCAGCAGCTTAATGGCTAATGAAAAACTGTTTTTT
>TRBJ2-7|TRBV2|NA|NA
CASKVVLNYEQYF
TGTGCCAGCAAGGTAGTCCTCAACTACGAGCAGTACTTC
>TRBJ2-7|TRBV5-5|NA|NA
CASSLHRNYEQYF
TGTGCCAGCAGCTTGCACAGGAACTACGAGCAGTACTTC
>TRBJ2-7|TRBV5-4|NA|TRBD1
CASRGQGGSYEQYF
TGTGCCAGTAGAGGACAGGGGGGATCCTACGAGCAGTACTTC
>TRBJ1-3|TRBV11-2|NA|NA
CASSLQGYSGNTIYF
TGTGCCAGCAGCTTACAGGGGTATTCTGGAAACACCATATATTTT
>TRBJ2-1|TRBV7-9|NA|NA
CASSYPGSEQFF
TGTGCCAGCAGTTATCCCGGGTCTGAGCAGTTCTTC
>TRBJ2-1|TRBV27|NA|NA
CASSFTIQSSYNEQFF
TGTGCCAGCAGTTTCACTATCCAGAGCTCCTACAATGAGCAGTTCTTC
>TRBJ2-3|TRBV5-6|NA|TRBD2
CASSPPGGARSDTQYF
TGTGCCAGCAGCCCTCCGGGGGGGGCTAGGTCAGATACGCAGTATTTT
>TRBJ1-5|TRBV19|few|TRBD1
CASGTASQPQHF
TGTGCCAGTGGGACAGCATCTCAGCCCCAGCATTTT
>TRBJ1-1|TRBV28|NA|NA
CASSLDSMNTEAFF
TGTGCCAGCAGTTTGGACAGCATGAACACTGAAGCTTTCTTT
>TRBJ1-4|TRBV7-8|NA|NA
CASSLDWGGTNEKLFF
TGTGCCAGCAGCTTAGATTGGGGTGGAACTAATGAAAAACTGTTTTTT
>TRBJ1-3|TRBV2|NA|NA
CASAGQSSGNTIYF
TGTGCCAGCGCTGGACAGAGCTCTGGAAACACCATATATTTT
>TRBJ2-7|TRBV6-5|NA|NA
CASSYMRIAYEQYF
TGTGCCAGCAGTTACATGCGCATCGCCTACGAGCAGTACTTC
>TRBJ2-3|TRBV27|NA|TRBD2
CASSLSGGTDTQYF
TGTGCCAGCAGTTTATCCGGGGGGACAGATACGCAGTATTTT
>TRBJ2-5|TRBV6-1|NA|TRBD2
CATWTSDDILGTQYF
TGTGCCACCTGGACTAGCGACGATATATTGGGGACCCAGTACTTC
>TRBJ2-1|TRBV6-4|NA|TRBD1
CASSLRQGHNEQFF
TGTGCCAGCAGTCTTAGACAGGGCCACAATGAGCAGTTCTTC
>TRBJ2-1|TRBV4-2|NA|NA
CASSHGGRVSFF
TGTGCCAGCAGCCACGGTGGCCGGGTTTCGTTCTTC
>TRBJ1-2|TRBV13|once|NA
CASSQKSTVNYGYTF
TGTGCCAGCAGCCAAAAATCGACCGTAAACTATGGCTACACCTTC
>TRBJ1-1|TRBV6-5|NA|NA
CASSYTENTEAFF
TGTGCCAGCAGTTACACGGAAAACACTGAAGCTTTCTTT
>TRBJ1-1|TRBV30|few|NA
CAWGRGASTEAFF
TGTGCCTGGGGAAGGGGTGCTTCGACTGAAGCTTTCTTT
>TRBJ2-1|TRBV7-9|NA|NA
CASSLGLANEQFF
TGTGCCAGCAGCTTAGGGCTAGCCAATGAGCAGTTCTTC
>TRBJ2-7|TRBV6-6|NA|NA
CASSYGAGTRYEQYF
TGTGCCAGCAGTTACGGGGCGGGGACCCGCTACGAGCAGTACTTC
>TRBJ1-1|TRBV27|NA|NA
CASSLSMGGTEAFF
TGTGCCAGCAGTTTATCTATGGGGGGCACTGAAGCTTTCTTT
>TRBJ2-7|TRBV11-3|NA|NA
CASSDITAPGIFNEQYF
TGTGCCAGCAGCGATATAACGGCCCCAGGGATTTTCAACGAGCAGTACTTC
>TRBJ2-1|TRBV28|few|NA
CASSLADTVDNEQFF
TGTGCCAGCAGTTTGGCGGACACCGTAGACAATGAGCAGTTCTTC
>TRBJ2-2|TRBV9|NA|NA
CASSVSTGELFF
TGTGCCAGCAGCGTCAGCACCGGGGAGCTGTTTTTT
>TRBJ1-2|TRBV11-3|NA|NA
CASSGEGGYTF
TGTGCCAGCAGCGGCGAAGGAGGCTACACCTTC
>TRBJ2-7|TRBV28|NA|TRBD1
CASSSTGGTYEQYF
TGTGCCAGCAGTTCTACAGGGGGTACCTACGAGCAGTACTTC
>TRBJ2-2|TRBV7-9|once|TRBD1
CASSLGQGAAGELFF
TGTGCCAGCAGCTTAGGCCAGGGGGCCGCCGGGGAGCTGTTTTTT
>TRBJ2-1|TRBV19|NA|TRBD1
CASRTGGSSYNEQFF
TGTGCCAGTAGGACAGGGGGCTCGTCCTACAATGAGCAGTTCTTC
>TRBJ2-1|TRBV7-9|NA|TRBD2
CASTPGGRDNEQFF
TGTGCCAGCACTCCGGGAGGGCGGGACAATGAGCAGTTCTTC
>TRBJ2-2|TRBV6-5|NA|NA
CASSYTRPGELFF
TGTGCCAGCAGTTACACGCGTCCCGGGGAGCTGTTTTTT